Shown below are 20 T cell receptor beta chains from a single sample sequenced in a study of CD8 T cells in Susac syndrome. Reverse transcription of roughly 0.5 to 1 ug RNA was carried out with random hexamers. In TCRdb, the immunoSEQ multiplex PCR reads were re-called with MiXCR into one record per CDR3 protein. Among some 300,000 distinct CDR3 sequences listed, roughly 90% were seen once. Source material: CD8+ T cells from PBMCs. The receptors shown here come from a human donor with multiple sclerosis.

This clonotype was detected once. This chain uses TRBV18 with TRBJ2-1; TRBD2 matches at 9 bases. From germline, CDR1 is KGHSH and CDR2 LQKENI. The V segment lost 3 bases and the J segment 6 bases; nucleotides outside the gene matches: 12. The CDR3 is 17 residues long. The CDR3 nucleotides read TGTGCCAGCTCACCTCGTGGTTGGCTAGCGGGAACCAATGAGCAGTTCTTC. Its protein product is CASSPRGWLAGTNEQFF.

This chain links TRBV4-3 with TRBJ2-7; unclear D gene. From germline, CDR1 is LGHNA and CDR2 YSLEER. V lost 0 bases to trimming and J lost 5 bases, with 8 bases between them. The CDR3 totals 13 residues. Written as DNA, the CDR3 is TGCGCCAGCAGCCAAGATGAACTGAACGAGCAGTACTTC. Translated: CASSQDELNEQYF.

The CDR3 is CSVEDGTSGGYEQYF. In DNA, the CDR3 is TGCAGCGTTGAAGACGGAACTTCAGGAGGCTACGAGCAGTACTTC. The chain links TRBV29-1 to TRBJ2-7; a possible D gene is TRBD2 (5 bases). V was cut by 0 bases and J by 3 bases, with 15 bases left in between. In germline, CDR1 is SQVTM, CDR2 ANQGSEA. The CDR3 spans 15 residues.

This chain uses TRBV6-5 with TRBJ2-7; D is uncertain. Germline V gene lookup returns CDR1 MNHEY and CDR2 SVGAGI. Deletions cut 0 bases from V and 6 bases from J, with 9 bases between. The CDR3 has 13 residues. CDR3 amino acids: CASSYSTPSEQYF. In DNA form, the CDR3 reads TGTGCCAGCAGTTACTCCACCCCCTCCGAGCAGTACTTC.

The chain recombines TRBV19 with TRBJ1-5; 7 bases are a match to TRBD1. CDR1 LNHDA and CDR2 SQIVND come from the germline V gene (reference sequence). The V gene end was trimmed by 7 bases and the J gene end by 0 bases; junction bases not matched to a gene: 6. The CDR3 sequence is 15 residues long. The CDR3 DNA reads as TGTGCCAGTACTGGGACAGACTATAGCAATCAGCCCCAGCATTTT. As protein: CASTGTDYSNQPQHF.

The chain combines TRBV4-2 with TRBJ1-2, with D possibly matching TRBD1 (6 bases). The CDR3 covers 16 residues. The ends were cut back, 0 bases at V and 3 bases at J, with 14 bases in the middle. Germline CDR1 reads LGHNA; CDR2 reads YNFKEQ. The CDR3 loop reads CASSQDLTGPYYGYTF. CDR3 DNA: TGTGCCAGCAGCCAAGATCTTACAGGGCCCTACTATGGCTACACCTTC.

The gene calls are TRBV20-1 and TRBJ1-4, with D hard to call. CDR1 DFQATT and CDR2 SNEGSKA come from the germline V gene (reference sequence). The CDR3 consists of 15 residues. V was clipped by 1 base and J by 0 bases, with 9 bases between them. The CDR3 region is CSARVDRPTNEKLFF. The CDR3 region has the DNA TGCAGTGCTAGAGTTGACCGACCAACTAATGAAAAACTGTTTTTT.

The chain couples TRBV7-3 to TRBJ2-6, with D unclear. V was trimmed by 3 bases and J by 4 bases, leaving 10 bases between them. The CDR3 totals 15 residues. CDR1 is SGHTA, CDR2 FQGTGA, per germline. CDR3 residues: CASSFLSTGANVLTF. CDR3 sequence (DNA): TGTGCCAGCAGCTTCCTTTCAACAGGGGCCAACGTCCTGACTTTC.

The chain is built from TRBV30 and TRBJ2-7; a weak D match, TRBD2 (6 bases). The germline V and J ends were trimmed by 0 bases and 1 base, with 10 bases remaining between them. This CDR3 comprises 14 residues. CDR1 is GTSNPN, CDR2 SVGIG, per germline (reference sequence). CDR3 in DNA: TGTGCCTGGAGTGTAAGCGGGTTATCCTACGAGCAGTACTTC. It codes for CAWSVSGLSYEQYF.

The V gene is TRBV6-5, the J gene TRBJ2-6, with a possible D match to TRBD1 (5 bases). CDR3 length: 20 amino acids. Germline V gives CDR1 MNHEY, CDR2 SVGAGI. V gave up 2 bases and J gave up 1 base, with 21 bases separating them. CDR3 sequence (DNA): TGTGCCAGCAGTTACGACCCCAGGGCCCTAGGGATTTCTGGGGCCAACGTCCTGACTTTC. Its translation is CASSYDPRALGISGANVLTF.

The gene calls are TRBV7-8 and TRBJ1-4, with unresolved D. This CDR3 is 14 amino acids long. The V end lost 4 bases, the J end lost 8 bases, and 14 bases lay between the germline ends. Germline V gene lookup returns CDR1 SGHVS and CDR2 FQNEAQ. The DNA of the CDR3 is TGTGCCAGCAGCTCGGATACGGGTGGGGAAAAACTGTTTTTT. Translation gives CASSSDTGGEKLFF.

V gene TRBV19 combines with J gene TRBJ2-1; 10 nucleotides line up with TRBD2. CDR3 length: 15 amino acids. CDR1 is LNHDA, CDR2 SQIVND, per germline (reference sequence). V lost 9 bases, J lost 3 bases, and 8 bases stayed unmatched. The CDR3 sequence is CASSFTSGIYNEQFF. In DNA, the CDR3 is TGTGCCAGCAGCTTCACTAGCGGGATCTACAATGAGCAGTTCTTC.

The J gene is TRBJ1-1, the V gene TRBV7-9, with TRBD1 matching over 7 bases. The CDR3 extends over 14 amino acids. Germline V lookup: CDR1 SEHNR, CDR2 FQNEAQ (reference sequence). Trimming cost V 5 bases and J 1 base; bases outside gene matches: 4. The CDR3 is CASSLTGTNTEAFF. The CDR3, as DNA: TGTGCCAGCAGCCTGACAGGGACGAACACTGAAGCTTTCTTT. The complete variable domain, with remaining parts taken from reference TRBV7-9 and TRBJ1-1, reads DTGVSQNPRHKITKRGQNVTFRCDPISEHNRLYWYRQTLGQGPEFLTYFQNEAQLEKSRLLSDRFSAERPKGSFSTLEIQRTEQGDSAMYLCASSLTGTNTEAFFGQGTRLTVV.

The V call is TRBV30, the J call TRBJ2-7, with D possibly being TRBD1 (6 bases). Germline V gene sequence: CDR1 GTSNPN, CDR2 SVGIG (reference sequence). Trimming took 1 base from V and 4 from J, leaving 8 bases between them. The CDR3 totals 12 residues. This CDR3 is CAWSGGPYEQYF. The DNA of the CDR3 is TGTGCCTGGAGTGGGGGGCCATACGAGCAGTACTTC.

This clonotype was seen only once. This rearrangement joins TRBV6-2 or TRBV6-3 to TRBJ1-5; 7 bases are shared with TRBD1. CDR1 MNHEY and CDR2 SVGEGT come from the germline V gene. This CDR3 has 17 residues. V dropped 6 bases and J dropped 1; count of bases not matched to a gene: 12. The CDR3 bases are TGTGCCAGCAGGACTTTAACAGGGGACGGGAGCAATCAGCCCCAGCATTTT. Translation: CASRTLTGDGSNQPQHF.

The chain has TRBV27 and TRBJ2-1; 7 bases are a match to TRBD2. V trimming: 2 bases; J trimming: 0 bases; junction bases outside the gene matches: 10. The CDR3 runs 18 residues. Per the germline V gene, CDR1 is MNHEY and CDR2 is SMNVEV (reference sequence). The CDR3 bases are TGTGCCAGCAGTTTACCCTCTGGCGGGAGTGTCTCCTACAATGAGCAGTTCTTC. It yields the protein CASSLPSGGSVSYNEQFF.

The rearrangement uses TRBV7-8 and TRBJ2-5, with 14 nucleotides matching TRBD2. This CDR3 contains 17 residues. V trimming: 5 bases; J trimming: 5 bases; junction bases outside the gene matches: 10. From germline, CDR1 is SGHVS and CDR2 FQNEAQ. The CDR3 nucleotides are TGTGCCAGCAGCCCGAGACTAGCGGGAGGGTCGGGGGAGACCCAGTACTTC. Protein sequence: CASSPRLAGGSGETQYF.

The CDR3 region is CASSTGGSGSSYEQYF. The CDR3 nucleotides read TGTGCCAGCAGCACAGGGGGTAGCGGGAGTTCCTACGAGCAGTACTTC. V gene TRBV7-6 combines with J gene TRBJ2-7, with a possible D match to TRBD2 (9 bases). CDR3 length equals 16 residues. Trimming removed 5 bases from V and 1 base from J, with 18 bases in between. Germline V lookup: CDR1 SGHVS, CDR2 FNYEAQ.

The rearrangement uses TRBV27 and TRBJ2-7, with D possibly matching TRBD1 (5 bases). The CDR3 is 14 residues long. Germline V gene sequence: CDR1 MNHEY, CDR2 SMNVEV (reference sequence). V was clipped by 0 bases and J by 3 bases, with 9 bases between them. The CDR3 coding sequence is TGTGCCAGCAGTTTATCGGGGCAGGTCTACGAGCAGTACTTC. Its translation is CASSLSGQVYEQYF.

The rearrangement uses TRBV28 and TRBJ2-7; D possibly uses TRBD1 or TRBD2 (5 bases each). This CDR3 contains 14 residues. The germline V gene encodes CDR1 MDHEN and CDR2 SYDVKM. V was trimmed by 4 bases and J by 1 base, leaving 11 bases between them. CDR3 loop: CASSSSRESYEQYF. The CDR3 bases are TGTGCCAGCAGTTCCTCCAGGGAGTCCTACGAGCAGTACTTC.